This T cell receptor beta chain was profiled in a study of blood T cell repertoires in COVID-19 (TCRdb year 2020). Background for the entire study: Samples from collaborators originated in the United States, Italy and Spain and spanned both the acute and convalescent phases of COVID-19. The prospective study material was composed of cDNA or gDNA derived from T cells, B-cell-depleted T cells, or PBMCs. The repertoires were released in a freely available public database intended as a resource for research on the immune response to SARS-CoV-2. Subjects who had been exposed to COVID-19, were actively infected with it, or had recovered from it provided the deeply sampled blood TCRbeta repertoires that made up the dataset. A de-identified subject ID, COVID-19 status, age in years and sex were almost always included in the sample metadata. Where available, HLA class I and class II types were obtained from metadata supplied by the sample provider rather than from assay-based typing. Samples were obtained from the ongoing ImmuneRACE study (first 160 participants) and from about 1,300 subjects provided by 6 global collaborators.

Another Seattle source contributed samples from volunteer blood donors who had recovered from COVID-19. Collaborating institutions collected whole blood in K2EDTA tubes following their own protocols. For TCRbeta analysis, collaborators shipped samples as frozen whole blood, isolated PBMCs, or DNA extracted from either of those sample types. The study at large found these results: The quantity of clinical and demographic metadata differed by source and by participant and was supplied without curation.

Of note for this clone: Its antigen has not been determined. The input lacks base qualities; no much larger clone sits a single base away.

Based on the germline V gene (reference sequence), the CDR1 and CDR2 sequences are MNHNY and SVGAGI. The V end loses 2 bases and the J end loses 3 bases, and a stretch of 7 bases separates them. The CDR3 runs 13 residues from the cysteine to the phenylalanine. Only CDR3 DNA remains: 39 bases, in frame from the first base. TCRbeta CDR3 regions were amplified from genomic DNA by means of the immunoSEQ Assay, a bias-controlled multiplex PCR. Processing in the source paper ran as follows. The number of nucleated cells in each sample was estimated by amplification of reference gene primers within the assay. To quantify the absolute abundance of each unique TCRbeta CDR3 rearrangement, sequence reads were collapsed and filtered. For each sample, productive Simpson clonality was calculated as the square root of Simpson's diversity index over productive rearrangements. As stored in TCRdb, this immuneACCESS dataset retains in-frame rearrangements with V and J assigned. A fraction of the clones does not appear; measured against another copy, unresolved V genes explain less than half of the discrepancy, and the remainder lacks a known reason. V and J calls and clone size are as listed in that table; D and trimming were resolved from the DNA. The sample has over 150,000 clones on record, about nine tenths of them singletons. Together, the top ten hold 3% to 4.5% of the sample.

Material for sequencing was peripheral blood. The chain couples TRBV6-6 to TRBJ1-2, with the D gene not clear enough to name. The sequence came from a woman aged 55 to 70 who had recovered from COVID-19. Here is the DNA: TGTGCCAGCAGTTACCCTCCGGACTATGGCTACACCTTC. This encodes CASSYPPDYGYTF.